A selection of T cell receptor beta chains follows, all from one sample in a study of cytomegalovirus exposure and HLA in healthy donors. TCRdb's copy holds only in-frame clones and misses some; the assay was immunoSEQ multiplex PCR. The table for this sample gives 100,000 to 150,000 clones. Sample: PBMCs. These receptor sequences come from a woman between 40 and 55 years old in good health and CMV-seropositive. Each CDR3 is given with its conserved first and last residue. The D gene is left open where the match is weak.

J gene,V gene,D gene,CDR3 protein,CDR3 DNA
TRBJ1-2,TRBV6-5,TRBD1,CASSPTGTDVYGYTF,TGTGCCAGCAGCCCGACCGGGACAGATGTTTATGGCTACACCTTC
TRBJ2-5,TRBV29-1,.,CSVGLRETQYF,TGCAGCGTTGGGTTGCGAGAGACCCAGTACTTC
TRBJ1-2,TRBV27,TRBD1,CASSPTGTYGYTF,TGTGCCAGCAGCCCGACAGGGACCTATGGCTACACCTTC
TRBJ2-1,TRBV5-1,TRBD2,CASSFVAGVSSYNEQFF,TGCGCCAGCAGCTTTGTAGCGGGAGTGAGCTCCTACAATGAGCAGTTCTTC
TRBJ2-3,TRBV4-3,.,CARLDYFVFADTQYF,TGCGCCAGGCTCGACTACTTCGTCTTCGCAGATACGCAGTATTTT
TRBJ2-7,TRBV27,TRBD2,CASSLAGAYEQYF,TGTGCCAGCAGTTTAGCGGGAGCCTACGAGCAGTACTTC
TRBJ2-7,TRBV6-1,TRBD2,CASSAKTSGPGEQYF,TGTGCCAGCAGTGCGAAGACTAGCGGCCCTGGAGAGCAGTACTTC
TRBJ2-5,TRBV19,TRBD1,CASSGDSDQETQYF,TGTGCCAGTAGTGGGGACAGCGACCAAGAGACCCAGTACTTC
TRBJ1-4,TRBV11-2,TRBD1,CASSLDSIGGEKLFF,TGTGCCAGCAGCTTAGATTCAATAGGGGGCGAAAAACTGTTTTTT
TRBJ2-2,TRBV15,TRBD2,CATSKGLAGSTGELFF,TGTGCCACCAGCAAAGGACTAGCGGGAAGCACCGGGGAGCTGTTTTTT
TRBJ2-7,TRBV11-1,TRBD1,CASSLARGFGTYEQYF,TGTGCCAGCAGCTTAGCCAGGGGGTTCGGAACCTACGAGCAGTACTTC
TRBJ1-5,TRBV6-1,.,CASRPRQGNQPQHF,TGTGCCAGCAGACCCCGACAGGGCAATCAGCCCCAGCATTTT
TRBJ2-7,TRBV10-3,TRBD2,CATRTSVAGGRQGYEQYF,TGTGCCACCCGTACAAGTGTAGCGGGAGGCAGGCAGGGCTACGAGCAGTACTTC
TRBJ2-5,TRBV19,TRBD2,CASTLWTSQETQYF,TGTGCCAGTACTCTTTGGACTAGCCAAGAGACCCAGTACTTC
TRBJ1-2,TRBV7-2,.,CASSETGAYGYTF,TGTGCCAGCAGCGAGACAGGAGCTTATGGCTACACCTTC
TRBJ2-5,TRBV5-1,.,CASSLATGYETQYF,TGCGCCAGCAGCTTGGCAACAGGTTACGAGACCCAGTACTTC
TRBJ2-1,TRBV9,TRBD2,CASSPQAGGPYNEQFF,TGTGCCAGCAGCCCTCAAGCGGGAGGACCCTACAATGAGCAGTTCTTC
TRBJ2-1,TRBV7-2,.,CASTESGGFSDEQFF,TGTGCCAGCACCGAAAGCGGAGGCTTTAGTGATGAGCAGTTCTTC
TRBJ2-3,TRBV29-1,.,CSVGDGTQYF,TGCAGCGTTGGCGACGGGACGCAGTATTTT
TRBJ2-3,TRBV13,.,CASSPTRGPTDTQYF,TGTGCCAGCAGCCCTACTCGCGGGCCCACAGATACGCAGTATTTT
TRBJ2-5,TRBV7-7,.,CASSVHSKGEQYF,TGTGCTAGCAGCGTTCATAGTAAGGGGGAGCAGTACTTC
TRBJ2-1,TRBV10-3,.,CAISLQGSEQFF,TGTGCCATCAGTCTCCAGGGAAGTGAGCAGTTCTTC
TRBJ1-2,TRBV6-5,TRBD1,CASSDRERSPGYTF,TGTGCCAGCAGTGACAGGGAAAGATCTCCTGGCTACACCTTC
TRBJ1-1,TRBV5-1,.,CASSLHTDLNTEAFF,TGCGCCAGCAGCTTGCATACAGATTTGAACACTGAAGCTTTCTTT
TRBJ2-1,TRBV10-3,.,CAISGANLFTDNEQFF,TGTGCCATCAGTGGGGCAAACCTATTCACTGACAATGAGCAGTTCTTC
TRBJ1-3,TRBV5-4,TRBD1,CASSKTGDSGNTIYF,TGTGCCAGCAGCAAGACAGGGGATTCTGGAAACACCATATATTTT
TRBJ1-1,TRBV14,.,CASSQVETGNTEAFF,TGTGCCAGCAGCCAAGTCGAAACAGGGAACACTGAAGCTTTCTTT
TRBJ1-2,TRBV28,.,CASSVEQGRSYGYTF,TGTGCCAGCAGTGTGGAACAGGGAAGGAGCTATGGCTACACCTTC
TRBJ2-3,TRBV4-1,.,CASSQPARRGDTQYF,TGCGCCAGCAGCCAACCCGCACGACGGGGAGATACGCAGTATTTT
TRBJ2-7,TRBV4-1,.,CASSQDPAEEEQYF,TGCGCCAGCAGCCAAGATCCGGCAGAGGAGGAGCAGTACTTC
TRBJ1-5,TRBV4-1,.,CASSQEEVRSSNQPQHF,TGCGCCAGCAGCCAAGAGGAGGTCAGGTCTAGCAATCAGCCCCAGCATTTT
TRBJ1-1,TRBV6-4,.,CASSDSRWEDTEAFF,TGTGCCAGCAGTGACTCGAGATGGGAGGACACTGAAGCTTTCTTT
TRBJ2-1,TRBV9,TRBD2,CASSAGEGEQFF,TGTGCCAGCAGCGCCGGGGAGGGGGAGCAGTTCTTC
TRBJ1-5,TRBV10-3,.,CAISEGEGDQPQHF,TGTGCCATCAGTGAGGGGGAGGGCGATCAGCCCCAGCATTTT
TRBJ1-5,TRBV10-3,TRBD1,CAISSDRGGNQPQHF,TGTGCCATCAGTTCGGACAGGGGGGGCAATCAGCCCCAGCATTTT
TRBJ1-1,TRBV28,TRBD1,CATSTGGRTEAFF,TGTGCCACCTCAACAGGGGGCAGGACTGAAGCTTTCTTT
TRBJ2-3,TRBV30,.,CAWSVRAPSSTDTQYF,TGTGCCTGGAGTGTACGAGCTCCTTCTAGCACAGATACGCAGTATTTT
TRBJ1-1,TRBV27,.,CASSLVGGTEAFF,TGTGCCAGCAGTTTAGTAGGGGGTACTGAAGCTTTCTTT
TRBJ2-3,TRBV9,TRBD2,CASSVDSGVADTQYF,TGTGCCAGCAGCGTAGATAGCGGGGTCGCAGATACGCAGTATTTT
TRBJ2-7,TRBV5-3,.,CARSYLEPKVTYEQYF,TGTGCCAGAAGCTACCTAGAACCCAAAGTGACCTACGAGCAGTACTTC
TRBJ1-3,TRBV7-6,.,CASSYGTNSGNTIYF,TGTGCCAGCAGCTATGGGACAAACTCTGGAAACACCATATATTTT
TRBJ2-7,TRBV27,TRBD2,CASRAGGRVNEQYF,TGTGCCAGCAGGGCGGGGGGGAGAGTGAACGAGCAGTACTTC
TRBJ1-1,TRBV5-4,.,CASRANHGGTEAFF,TGTGCCAGCAGGGCAAACCACGGGGGCACTGAAGCTTTCTTT
TRBJ2-4,TRBV19,TRBD2,CASSPGTSGSPLQYF,TGTGCCAGTAGTCCAGGGACTAGCGGGAGTCCGCTTCAGTACTTC
TRBJ1-4,TRBV2,.,CASSSSDRSKLFF,TGTGCCAGCAGTTCTTCCGACAGGTCCAAACTGTTTTTT
TRBJ2-3,TRBV7-8,TRBD2,CASSSGLAGDGWTDTQYF,TGTGCCAGCAGCTCTGGACTAGCGGGAGATGGATGGACAGATACGCAGTATTTT
TRBJ2-3,TRBV9,.,CASSGTSTDTQYF,TGTGCCAGCAGCGGGACTAGCACAGATACGCAGTATTTT
TRBJ2-1,TRBV28,.,CASSDGRRGHNEQFF,TGTGCCAGCAGTGACGGACGGAGGGGCCACAATGAGCAGTTCTTC
TRBJ2-5,TRBV27,TRBD1,CASSLGQGAREQYF,TGTGCCAGCAGTCTGGGACAGGGGGCAAGAGAGCAGTACTTC
TRBJ1-5,TRBV5-8,TRBD1,CASNAGTGLGQPQHF,TGTGCCAGCAACGCCGGGACAGGGCTGGGCCAGCCCCAGCATTTT